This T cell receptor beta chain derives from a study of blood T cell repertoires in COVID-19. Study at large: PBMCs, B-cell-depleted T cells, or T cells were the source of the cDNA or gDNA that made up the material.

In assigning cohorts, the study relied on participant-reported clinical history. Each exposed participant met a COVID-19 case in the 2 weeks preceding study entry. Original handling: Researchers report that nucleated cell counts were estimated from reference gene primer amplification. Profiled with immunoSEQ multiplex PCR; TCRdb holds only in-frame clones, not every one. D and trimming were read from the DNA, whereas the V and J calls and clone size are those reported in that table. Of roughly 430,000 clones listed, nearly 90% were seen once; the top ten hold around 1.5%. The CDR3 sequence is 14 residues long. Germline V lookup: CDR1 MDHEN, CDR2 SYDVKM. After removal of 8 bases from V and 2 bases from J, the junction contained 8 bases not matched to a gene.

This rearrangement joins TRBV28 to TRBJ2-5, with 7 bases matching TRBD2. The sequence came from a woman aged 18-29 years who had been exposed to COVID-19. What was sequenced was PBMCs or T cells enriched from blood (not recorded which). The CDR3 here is CASESGGGQETQYF. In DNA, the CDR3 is TGTGCCAGCGAATCTGGGGGGGGGCAAGAGACCCAGTACTTC.